This T cell receptor (beta chain) came from a study of blood T cell repertoires in COVID-19. Assay used: immunoSEQ multiplex PCR; TCRdb lists only in-frame clones, some missing. The sample lists around 440,000 clones; more than 70% were seen once. With regard to this clone: Germline is not matched at one junction end, which may reflect a read error.

Germline V gives CDR1 MNHNY, CDR2 SVGAGI (reference sequence). The CDR3 loop spans 15 amino acids. The V and J genes are TRBV6-6 and TRBJ1-2; 11 positions agree with TRBD1. This TCR was recovered from a woman in her forties or fifties with COVID-19, enrolled during active disease. Sequenced material: peripheral blood. The CDR3 is CASSYSPDRGRGNTF. CDR3 in DNA: TGTGCCAGCAGCTACTCTCCGGACAGGGGGCGAGGAAACACCTTC.